The clone carrying this T cell receptor (beta chain) was seen at least ten times. What it binds is unknown. These data originate in a study of shared clonotypes between healthy human individuals. Deletions cut 1 base from V and 8 bases from J, with 17 bases between. Looked up from germline, CDR1 is MGHDK and CDR2 is SYGVNS. The CDR3 runs 16 residues. Produced via immunoSEQ multiplex PCR; TCRdb's table is partial and in-frame only. This table holds about a million clones, under 80% found once. General study findings and limits: In this cohort, only blood was sampled, and tissue repertoires likely differ. Of the naive CD4 clonotypes, roughly 5.2% were shared across a few donors.

Adult Caucasians living in Nashville, Tennessee made up all of the donors. The specimen sequenced was memory CD4+ T cells sorted from blood. The subset: CD45RA-negative fraction. The chain uses TRBV25-1 and TRBJ1-4; D not certain. The sequence derives from a man aged 18 to 35 in good health. The CDR3 loop reads CASSEFKGSDAEKLFF. In nucleotides, the CDR3 is TGTGCCAGCAGTGAATTTAAGGGTTCGGATGCGGAAAAACTGTTTTTT.